The present T cell receptor (beta chain) was sequenced within a study of beta chain features in type 1 diabetes. Whole-study context: Age, gender and cell yields were alike across patients and healthy donors.

Reverse transcription of all isolated RNA meant that expressed TCRB transcripts were sequenced. Clones were sequenced by immunoSEQ multiplex PCR, and TCRdb holds only the in-frame ones, with some missing. This sample carries 620,000 or so clones, about a sixth of them seen once, and the ten largest clones take 0.09% to 0.095%. For this clone: Antigen unknown.

The CDR3 is made up of 16 amino acids. Deletions cut 4 bases from V and 2 bases from J, with 15 bases between. The germline V gene encodes CDR1 SGHTA and CDR2 FQGNSA. Study-wide findings and caveats: VDJ junctions sequenced from type 1 diabetes patients showed fewer insertions and more deletions.

The sequencing sample was made of naive CD4+ T cells from blood. The sequence was collected from a young man in good health. The chain links TRBV7-2 to TRBJ2-1, with a tentative D call TRBD1 (6 bases). Here the CDR3 reads CASSSRGGQTYNEQFF. CDR3 in DNA: TGTGCCAGCAGCTCCCGAGGGGGACAAACCTACAATGAGCAGTTCTTC. The full variable domain, completed using reference TRBV7-2 and TRBJ2-1, is GAGVSQSPSNKVTEKGKDVELRCDPISGHTALYWYRQSLGQGLEFLIYFQGNSAPDKSGLPSDRFSAERTGGSVSTLTIQRTQQEDSAVYLCASSSRGGQTYNEQFFGPGTRLTVL.